This entry is about one T cell receptor beta chain. Using immunoSEQ multiplex PCR, the repertoire was profiled, and TCRdb retains in-frame clones only, with some absent. Among approximately 240,000 clones listed, 79% were seen once. In germline, CDR1 is SNHLY, CDR2 FYNNEI. V gave up 3 bases and J gave up 2 bases, with 10 bases separating them. This CDR3 is built from 14 residues. The data were taken from a study of blood T cell repertoires in COVID-19. Turning to the study itself: The samples span acute and convalescent COVID-19 from the United States, Italy and Spain. Sample material is recorded as cDNA or gDNA derived from T cells, B-cell-depleted T cells, or PBMCs.

The material sequenced was peripheral blood. The origin of this receptor is a woman aged 35 to 49 with active or convalescent COVID-19. The V and J genes are TRBV2 and TRBJ2-5; no definite D call. CDR3 nucleotides: TGTGCCAGCAGTGAGGCCTGGTGGCAAGAGACCCAGTACTTC. Translated: CASSEAWWQETQYF.